The T cell receptor (beta chain) under discussion was sequenced for a study of control samples from healthy donors and cancer patients. Regarding this clone: The same CDR3 arises from other DNA sequences in this sample as well.

Using immunoSEQ multiplex PCR, the repertoire was profiled, and TCRdb retains in-frame clones only, with some absent. The table lists 35,000 to 55,000 clones, 87% of them singletons, with roughly 10% in the top ten. The clonotype comes from a woman aged 60-75 years with lung cancer. Sequenced: PBMCs.

For the CDR3, the DNA is TGTGCCAGCAGCCCCCCGACAGGGGGCGACGGGGAGCTGTTTTTT. This sequence encodes CASSPPTGGDGELFF. The chain couples TRBV28 to TRBJ2-2, with 10 positions matching TRBD1. The V and J ends lost 6 bases and 7 bases, in that order; junction bases with no gene match: 8. Germline V gene sequence: CDR1 MDHEN, CDR2 SYDVKM. CDR3 length: 15 amino acids.